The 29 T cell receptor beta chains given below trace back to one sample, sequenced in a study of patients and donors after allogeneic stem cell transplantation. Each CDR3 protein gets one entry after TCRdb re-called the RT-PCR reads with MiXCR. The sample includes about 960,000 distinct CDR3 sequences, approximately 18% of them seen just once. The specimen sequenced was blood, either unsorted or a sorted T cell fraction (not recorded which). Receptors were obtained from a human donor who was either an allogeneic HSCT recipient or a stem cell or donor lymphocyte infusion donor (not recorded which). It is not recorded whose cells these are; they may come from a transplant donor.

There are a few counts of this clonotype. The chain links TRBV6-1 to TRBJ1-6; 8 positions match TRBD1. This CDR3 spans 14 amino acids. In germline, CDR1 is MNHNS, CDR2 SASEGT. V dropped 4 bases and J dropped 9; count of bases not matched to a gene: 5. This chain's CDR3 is CASSADRGFSPLHF. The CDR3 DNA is TGTGCCAGCAGTGCCGACAGGGGTTTTTCACCCCTCCACTTT.

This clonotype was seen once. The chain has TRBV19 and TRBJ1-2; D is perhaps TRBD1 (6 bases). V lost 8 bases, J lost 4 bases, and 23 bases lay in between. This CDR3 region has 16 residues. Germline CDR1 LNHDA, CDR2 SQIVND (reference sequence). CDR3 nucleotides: TGTGCCAGTTCTCCCCTTTCTGGACAGAACATCTATGGCTACACCTTC. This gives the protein CASSPLSGQNIYGYTF. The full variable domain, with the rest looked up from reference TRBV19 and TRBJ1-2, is DGGITQSPKYLFRKEGQNVTLSCEQNLNHDAMYWYRQDPGQGLRLIYYSQIVNDFQKGDIAEGYSVSREKKESFPLTVTSAQKNPTAFYLCASSPLSGQNIYGYTFGSGTRLTVV.

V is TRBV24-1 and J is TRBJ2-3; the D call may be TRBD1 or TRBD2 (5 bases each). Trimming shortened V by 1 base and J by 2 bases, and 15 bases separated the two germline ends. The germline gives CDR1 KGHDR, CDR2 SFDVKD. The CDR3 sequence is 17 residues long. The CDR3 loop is CATSDLTAGTATDTQYF. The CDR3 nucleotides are TGTGCCACCAGTGATTTAACGGCCGGGACGGCCACAGATACGCAGTATTTT.

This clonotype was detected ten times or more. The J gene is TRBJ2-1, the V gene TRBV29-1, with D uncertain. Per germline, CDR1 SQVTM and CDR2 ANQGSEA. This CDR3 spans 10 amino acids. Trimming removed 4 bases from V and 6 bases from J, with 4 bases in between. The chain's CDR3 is CSVGVNEQFF. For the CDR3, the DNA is TGCAGCGTTGGGGTCAATGAGCAGTTCTTC.

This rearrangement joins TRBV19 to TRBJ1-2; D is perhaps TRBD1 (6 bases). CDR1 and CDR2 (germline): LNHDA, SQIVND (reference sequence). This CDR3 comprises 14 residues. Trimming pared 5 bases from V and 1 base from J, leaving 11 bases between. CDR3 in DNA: TGTGCCAGTAGTGAGGACAGCATTAACTATGGCTACACCTTC. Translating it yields CASSEDSINYGYTF.

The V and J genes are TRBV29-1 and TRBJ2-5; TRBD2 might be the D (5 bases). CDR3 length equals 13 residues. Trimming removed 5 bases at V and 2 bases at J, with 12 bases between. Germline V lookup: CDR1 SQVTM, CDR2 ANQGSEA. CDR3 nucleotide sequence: TGCAGCGTTCCTACTAGGGAACAAGAGACCCAGTACTTC. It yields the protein CSVPTREQETQYF. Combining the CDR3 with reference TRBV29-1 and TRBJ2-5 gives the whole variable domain SAVISQKPSRDICQRGTSLTIQCQVDSQVTMMFWYRQQPGQSLTLIATANQGSEATYESGFVIDKFPISRPNLTFSTLTVSNMSPEDSSIYLCSVPTREQETQYFGPGTRLLVL.

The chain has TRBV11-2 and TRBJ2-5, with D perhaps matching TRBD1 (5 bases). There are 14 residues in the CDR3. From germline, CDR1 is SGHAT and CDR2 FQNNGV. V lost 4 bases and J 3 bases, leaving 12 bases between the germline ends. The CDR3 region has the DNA TGTGCCAGCAGCTCCCAGGGCGCGGAAGAGACCCAGTACTTC. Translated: CASSSQGAEETQYF.

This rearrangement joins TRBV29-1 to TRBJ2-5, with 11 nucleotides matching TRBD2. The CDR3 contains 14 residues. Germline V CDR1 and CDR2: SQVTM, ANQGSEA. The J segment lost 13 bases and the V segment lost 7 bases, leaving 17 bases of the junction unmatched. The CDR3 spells CSAGAGTSGRTGYF. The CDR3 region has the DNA TGCAGCGCAGGCGCCGGGACTAGCGGACGCACAGGGTACTTC.

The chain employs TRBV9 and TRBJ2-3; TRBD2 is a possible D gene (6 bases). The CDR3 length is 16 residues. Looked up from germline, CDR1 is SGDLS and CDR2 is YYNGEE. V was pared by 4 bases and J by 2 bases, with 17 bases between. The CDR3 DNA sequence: TGTGCCAGCAGCATAGCTATTGGGGGGACCACAGATACGCAGTATTTT. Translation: CASSIAIGGTTDTQYF.

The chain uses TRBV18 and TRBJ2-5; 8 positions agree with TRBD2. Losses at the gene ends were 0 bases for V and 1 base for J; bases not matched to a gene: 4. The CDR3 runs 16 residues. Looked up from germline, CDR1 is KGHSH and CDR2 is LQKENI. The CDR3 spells CASSPPGSGGQETQYF. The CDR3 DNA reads TGTGCCAGCTCACCACCGGGGAGCGGGGGCCAAGAGACCCAGTACTTC.

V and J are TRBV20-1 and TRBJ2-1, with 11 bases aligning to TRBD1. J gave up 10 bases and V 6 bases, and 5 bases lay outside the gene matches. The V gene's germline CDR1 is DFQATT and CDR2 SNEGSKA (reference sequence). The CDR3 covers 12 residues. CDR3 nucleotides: TGCAGTGCAGGACAGGGGGCGGGGGAGCAGTTCTTC. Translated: CSAGQGAGEQFF.

DNA of the CDR3: TGCGCCAGCAGCTTCGAGACAGGGAGCCTAAGCGAGCAGTACTTC. It translates to CASSFETGSLSEQYF. The chain links TRBV5-1 to TRBJ2-7, with TRBD1 matching over 7 bases. The V segment lost 2 bases and the J segment 6 bases; nucleotides outside the gene matches: 11. Germline CDR1 and CDR2: SGHRS and YFSETQ. The CDR3 is made up of 15 amino acids. Complete variable domain (other parts from reference TRBV5-1 and TRBJ2-7): KAGVTQTPRYLIKTRGQQVTLSCSPISGHRSVSWYQQTPGQGLQFLFEYFSETQRNKGNFPGRFSGRQFSNSRSEMNVSTLELGDSALYLCASSFETGSLSEQYFGPGTRLTVT.

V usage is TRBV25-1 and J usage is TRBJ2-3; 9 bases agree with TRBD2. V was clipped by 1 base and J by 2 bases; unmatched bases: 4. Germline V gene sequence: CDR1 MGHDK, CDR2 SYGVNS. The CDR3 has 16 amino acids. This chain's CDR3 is CASSEFPGLATDTQYF. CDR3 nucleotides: TGTGCCAGCAGTGAATTTCCGGGACTAGCCACAGATACGCAGTATTTT.

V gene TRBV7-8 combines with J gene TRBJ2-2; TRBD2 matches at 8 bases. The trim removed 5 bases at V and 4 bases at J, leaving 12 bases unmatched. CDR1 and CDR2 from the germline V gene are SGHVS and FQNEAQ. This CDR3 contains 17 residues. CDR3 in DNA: TGTGCCAGCAGCCCAACCCCGGGACTAGGCGCCACCGGGGAGCTGTTTTTT. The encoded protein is CASSPTPGLGATGELFF.

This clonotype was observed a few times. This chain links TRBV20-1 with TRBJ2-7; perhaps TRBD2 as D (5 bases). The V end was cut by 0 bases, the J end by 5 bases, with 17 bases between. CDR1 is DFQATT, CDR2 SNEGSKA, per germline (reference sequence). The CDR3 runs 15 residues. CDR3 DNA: TGCAGTGCTAGAGATGGGCGATTGCGGGCAGACGAGCAGTACTTC. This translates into CSARDGRLRADEQYF.

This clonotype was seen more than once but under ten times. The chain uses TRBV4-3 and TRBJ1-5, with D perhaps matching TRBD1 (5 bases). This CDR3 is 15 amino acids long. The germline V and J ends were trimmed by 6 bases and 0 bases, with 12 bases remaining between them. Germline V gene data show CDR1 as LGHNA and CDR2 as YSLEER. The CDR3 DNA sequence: TGCGCCAGCAGAGAATACAGGAATAGCAATCAGCCCCAGCATTTT. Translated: CASREYRNSNQPQHF.

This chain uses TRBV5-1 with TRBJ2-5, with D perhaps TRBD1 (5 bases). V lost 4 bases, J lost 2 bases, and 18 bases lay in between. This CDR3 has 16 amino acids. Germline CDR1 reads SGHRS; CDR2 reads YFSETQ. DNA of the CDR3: TGCGCCAGCAGCATCTTTCCTAACAGGAGACAAGAGACCCAGTACTTC. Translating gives CASSIFPNRRQETQYF.

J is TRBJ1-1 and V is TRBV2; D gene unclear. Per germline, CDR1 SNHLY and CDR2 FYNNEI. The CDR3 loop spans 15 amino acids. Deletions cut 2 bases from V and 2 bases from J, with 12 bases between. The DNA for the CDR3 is TGTGCCAGCAGTGAAATAGCCAGAGAAAACACTGAAGCTTTCTTT. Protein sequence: CASSEIARENTEAFF.

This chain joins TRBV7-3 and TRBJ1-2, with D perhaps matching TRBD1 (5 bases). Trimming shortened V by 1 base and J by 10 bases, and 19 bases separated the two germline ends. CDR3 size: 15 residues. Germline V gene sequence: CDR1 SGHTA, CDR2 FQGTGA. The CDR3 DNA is TGTGCCAGCAGCTTAAGTGTCGGGGGTGCGAGTGTCTACACCTTC. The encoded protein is CASSLSVGGASVYTF.

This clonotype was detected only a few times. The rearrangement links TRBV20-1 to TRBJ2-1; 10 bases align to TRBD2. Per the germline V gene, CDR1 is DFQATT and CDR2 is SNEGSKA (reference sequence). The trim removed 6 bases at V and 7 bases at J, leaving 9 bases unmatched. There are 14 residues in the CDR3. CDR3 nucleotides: TGCAGTGCCCCGACTAGCGGGCTTAGTAATGAGCAGTTCTTC. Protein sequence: CSAPTSGLSNEQFF.

CDR3 in amino acids: CASSFGAYGYTF. CDR3 DNA sequence: TGTGCCAGCAGTTTCGGCGCCTATGGCTACACCTTC. V is TRBV12-3 or TRBV12-4 and J is TRBJ1-2, with D unclear. Between the trimmed V and J ends, which lost 3 bases and 4 bases, there was a span of 6 bases. The CDR3 consists of 12 residues.

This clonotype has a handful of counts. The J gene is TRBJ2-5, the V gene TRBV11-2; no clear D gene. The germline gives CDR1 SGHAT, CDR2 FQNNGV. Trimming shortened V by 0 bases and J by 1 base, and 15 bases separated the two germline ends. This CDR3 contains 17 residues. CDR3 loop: CASSLDGGKGSQETQYF. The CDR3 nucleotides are TGTGCCAGCAGCTTAGATGGTGGTAAGGGATCCCAAGAGACCCAGTACTTC. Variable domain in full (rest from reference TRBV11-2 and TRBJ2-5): EAGVAQSPRYKIIEKRQSVAFWCNPISGHATLYWYQQILGQGPKLLIQFQNNGVVDDSQLPKDRFSAERLKGVDSTLKIQPAKLEDSAVYLCASSLDGGKGSQETQYFGPGTRLLVL.

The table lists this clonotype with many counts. The chain's CDR3 is CASSSEGLGEAFF. Here the CDR3 DNA reads TGCGCCAGCAGCTCTGAGGGACTAGGAGAAGCTTTCTTT. V and J are TRBV5-1 and TRBJ1-1; the D gene is possibly TRBD1 (5 bases). This CDR3 has 13 residues. Deletions cut 3 bases from V and 8 bases from J, with 14 bases between. The V gene's germline CDR1 is SGHRS and CDR2 YFSETQ. Filled out from reference TRBV5-1 and TRBJ1-1, the complete variable domain reads KAGVTQTPRYLIKTRGQQVTLSCSPISGHRSVSWYQQTPGQGLQFLFEYFSETQRNKGNFPGRFSGRQFSNSRSEMNVSTLELGDSALYLCASSSEGLGEAFFGQGTRLTVV.

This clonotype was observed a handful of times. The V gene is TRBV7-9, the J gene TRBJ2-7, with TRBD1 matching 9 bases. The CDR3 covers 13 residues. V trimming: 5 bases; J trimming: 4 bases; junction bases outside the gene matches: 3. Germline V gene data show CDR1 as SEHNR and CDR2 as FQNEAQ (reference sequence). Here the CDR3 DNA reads TGTGCCAGCAGCGGGACAGGGAAATACGAGCAGTACTTC. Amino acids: CASSGTGKYEQYF.

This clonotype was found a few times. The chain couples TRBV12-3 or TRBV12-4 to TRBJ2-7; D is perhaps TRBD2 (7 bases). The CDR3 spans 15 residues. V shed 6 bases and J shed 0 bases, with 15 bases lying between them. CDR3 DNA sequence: TGTGCCAGCAGACCGACCGGGGGGCCCTCCTACGAGCAGTACTTC. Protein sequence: CASRPTGGPSYEQYF.

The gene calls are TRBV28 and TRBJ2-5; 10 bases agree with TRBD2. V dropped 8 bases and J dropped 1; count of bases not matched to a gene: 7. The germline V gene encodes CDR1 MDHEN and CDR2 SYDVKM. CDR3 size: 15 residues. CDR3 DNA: TGTGCCAGCCCAGGACTAGCGGACAGCCAAGAGACCCAGTACTTC. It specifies CASPGLADSQETQYF.

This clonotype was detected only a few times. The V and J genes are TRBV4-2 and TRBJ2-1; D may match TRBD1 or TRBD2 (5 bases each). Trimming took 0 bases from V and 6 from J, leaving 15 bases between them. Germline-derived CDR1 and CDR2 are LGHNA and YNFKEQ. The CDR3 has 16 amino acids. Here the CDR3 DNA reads TGTGCCAGCAGCCAAGAAAGGGACGGTAGGGGCAATGAGCAGTTCTTC. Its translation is CASSQERDGRGNEQFF.

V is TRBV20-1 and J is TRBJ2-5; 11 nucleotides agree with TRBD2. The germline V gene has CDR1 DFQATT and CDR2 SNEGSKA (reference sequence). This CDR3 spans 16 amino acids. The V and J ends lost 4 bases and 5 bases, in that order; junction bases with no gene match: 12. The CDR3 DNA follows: TGCAGTGCTAAACTGACTAGCGGGGATCCCCAGGAGACCCAGTACTTC. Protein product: CSAKLTSGDPQETQYF.

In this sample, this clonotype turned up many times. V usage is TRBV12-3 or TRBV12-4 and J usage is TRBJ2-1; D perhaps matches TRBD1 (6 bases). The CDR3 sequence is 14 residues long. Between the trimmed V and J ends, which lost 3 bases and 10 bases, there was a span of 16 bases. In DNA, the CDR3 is TGTGCCAGCAGTTTCCGGGACACTCGCCCGGAGCAGTTCTTC. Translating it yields CASSFRDTRPEQFF.